What follows are 18 T cell receptor beta chains derived from one specimen sequenced in a study of identical twins' blood T cells. In TCRdb, the 5' RACE reads were re-called with MiXCR into one record per CDR3 protein. The sample consists of hundreds of thousands of distinct CDR3 sequences, 25% to 35% of them appearing once. Material: PBMCs. The receptors originated from a woman aged 18 to 55 in good health.

This clonotype has only a few counts. The rearrangement links TRBV6-2 or TRBV6-3 to TRBJ1-2; no firm D call. CDR1 and CDR2 (germline): MNHEY, SVGEGT. The ends were cut back, 0 bases at V and 0 bases at J, with 8 bases in the middle. This CDR3 has 15 residues. CDR3 DNA: TGTGCCAGCAGTTACTCGTTCGGGCCTAACTATGGCTACACCTTC. It translates to CASSYSFGPNYGYTF.

The sample holds a few counts of this clonotype. The chain is built from TRBV20-1 and TRBJ2-1; 9 bases map to TRBD2. This CDR3 has 15 amino acids. V gave up 4 bases and J gave up 2 bases; unmatched junction bases: 6. Per the germline V gene, CDR1 is DFQATT and CDR2 is SNEGSKA (reference sequence). The CDR3 protein is CSAILTSGPYNEQFF. The CDR3 region has the DNA TGCAGTGCTATACTGACTAGCGGACCCTACAATGAGCAGTTCTTC.

This clonotype occurred many times. The CDR3 here is CASSSNEQFF. DNA for the CDR3: TGTGCCAGCAGTAGCAATGAGCAGTTCTTC. This chain uses TRBV7-9 with TRBJ2-1; D not certain. The germline V gene has CDR1 SEHNR and CDR2 FQNEAQ (reference sequence). This CDR3 has 10 residues. Trimming pared 6 bases from V and 6 bases from J, leaving 3 bases between.

This clonotype has only a few counts. This chain joins TRBV18 and TRBJ1-5; 7 bases line up with TRBD1. The CDR3 has 16 residues. With V trimmed by 6 bases and J by 1 base, 9 bases remained unmatched. CDR1 and CDR2 from the germline V gene are KGHSH and LQKENI. The CDR3 loop reads CASSDSGTVSNQPQHF. DNA for the CDR3: TGTGCCAGCTCGGATTCAGGGACAGTCAGCAATCAGCCCCAGCATTTT. Full variable domain (missing parts from reference TRBV18 and TRBJ1-5): NAGVMQNPRHLVRRRGQEARLRCSPMKGHSHVYWYRQLPEEGLKFMVYLQKENIIDESGMPKERFSAEFPKEGPSILRIQQVVRGDSAAYFCASSDSGTVSNQPQHFGDGTRLSIL.

This chain joins TRBV20-1 and TRBJ2-7, with 7 bases fitting TRBD1. This CDR3 is 14 amino acids long. The V and J ends lost 2 bases and 7 bases, in that order; junction bases with no gene match: 11. Per the germline V gene, CDR1 is DFQATT and CDR2 is SNEGSKA (reference sequence). CDR3 protein: CSARLGSETGEQYF. CDR3 bases: TGCAGTGCTAGATTAGGCAGCGAGACAGGGGAGCAGTACTTC.

The chain is built from TRBV25-1 and TRBJ2-3; D gene uncertain. The V and J ends lost 5 bases and 1 base respectively, with 13 bases between them. CDR1 MGHDK and CDR2 SYGVNS come from the germline V gene. This CDR3 has 15 amino acids. Here the CDR3 DNA reads TGTGCCAGCAGTTCCCCCGGAGCTGGCACAGATACGCAGTATTTT. Protein product: CASSSPGAGTDTQYF.

V and J are TRBV21-1 and TRBJ1-1; TRBD1 is taken as the D call from the table, unchecked against the DNA. TRBV21-1 is annotated as a pseudogene. The CDR3 sequence is 14 residues long. The CDR3 is CARGGGWVNTEAFF. In DNA form, the CDR3 reads TGTGCCAGAGGGGGGGGATGGGTGAACACTGAAGCTTTCTTT.

This clonotype occurred a few times. The V call is TRBV28, the J call TRBJ1-1, with a tentative D call TRBD1 (5 bases). This CDR3 is 15 amino acids long. Trimming cost V 4 bases and J 0 bases, with 12 bases left between them. Germline V gene sequence: CDR1 MDHEN, CDR2 SYDVKM. CDR3 amino acids: CASSSPGRMNTEAFF. The CDR3, as DNA: TGTGCCAGCAGTTCCCCGGGACGGATGAACACTGAAGCTTTCTTT.

The genes are TRBV7-9 and TRBJ1-2, with a weak D call TRBD1 (6 bases). Deletions cut 3 bases from V and 7 bases from J, with 15 bases between. From germline, CDR1 is SEHNR and CDR2 FQNEAQ (reference sequence). This CDR3 is built from 14 residues. DNA of the CDR3: TGTGCCAGCAGCTTGGTCGGGACAAAAATTGGCTACACCTTC. Amino acids: CASSLVGTKIGYTF.

This clonotype appeared a few times. The V and J genes are TRBV7-8 and TRBJ1-2; no definite D call. Germline CDR1 reads SGHVS; CDR2 reads FQNEAQ. Trimming stripped 2 bases from V and 4 bases from J, with 8 bases between. This CDR3 region has 13 residues. The CDR3 sequence is CASSLPEFYGYTF. CDR3 bases: TGTGCCAGCAGCTTACCTGAATTCTATGGCTACACCTTC.

Remarks on this clonotype: Its ends do not fully match the called genes, so a read error is possible. V and J are TRBV2 and TRBJ2-1, with D possibly matching TRBD2 (6 bases). Germline-derived CDR1 and CDR2 are SNHLY and FYNNEI. The CDR3 has 17 amino acids. The CDR3 spells CASPRGSGEKTYNEQLF. The CDR3 DNA sequence: TGTGCCAGCCCACGGGGGTCCGGGGAGAAAACCTACAATGAGCAGCTCTTC.

This clonotype was found a few times. CDR3 coding DNA: TGTGCCAGCAGTCTACGGGCGGCAGGAATGGGATACACTGAAGCTTTCTTT. Protein product: CASSLRAAGMGYTEAFF. The chain employs TRBV28 and TRBJ1-1, with unresolved D. Trimming took off 5 bases at V and 3 bases at J, with 22 bases between the two ends. Germline CDR1 and CDR2: MDHEN and SYDVKM. The length of the CDR3 is 17 residues.

This clonotype was picked up many times. This chain uses TRBV10-1 with TRBJ2-7; D tentatively fits TRBD1 or TRBD2 (5 bases each). Germline V CDR1 and CDR2: WNHNN, SYGVQD (reference sequence). V was clipped by 2 bases and J by 4 bases, with 9 bases between them. The CDR3 has 13 amino acids. The CDR3 DNA reads TGCGCCAGCAGTGAGCCAGGGAGTTACGAGCAGTACTTC. Residues: CASSEPGSYEQYF.

The chain couples TRBV7-9 to TRBJ1-2; a weak D match, TRBD1 (5 bases). This CDR3 has 13 residues. V was shortened by 5 bases and J by 4 bases, with 11 bases between the two germline ends. Germline CDR1 SEHNR, CDR2 FQNEAQ (reference sequence). CDR3 DNA sequence: TGTGCCAGCAGCAGAGGGGAGGGCTATGGCTACACCTTC. Translated, it gives CASSRGEGYGYTF.

This clonotype was counted between two and nine times. The chain combines TRBV4-3 with TRBJ2-3; 16 nucleotides match TRBD2. The CDR3 runs 19 residues. Germline values: CDR1 LGHNA, CDR2 YSLEER. V dropped 2 bases and J dropped 4; count of bases not matched to a gene: 9. The CDR3 nucleotides read TGCGCCAGCAGCCAACAGCCGGGACTAGCGGGAGGGAGGTCAGATACGCAGTATTTT. This codes for CASSQQPGLAGGRSDTQYF.

The rearrangement uses TRBV20-1 and TRBJ1-6, with 8 positions matching TRBD1. Trimming cost V 3 bases and J 2 bases; bases outside gene matches: 9. The CDR3 sequence is 17 residues long. Germline loops: CDR1 DFQATT, CDR2 SNEGSKA (reference sequence). The CDR3 coding sequence is TGCAGTGCTAGCCCCGGACAGGGTCGGACCTATAATTCACCCCTCCACTTT. This translates into CSASPGQGRTYNSPLHF.

The chain employs TRBV2 and TRBJ2-2; D unresolved. Looked up from germline, CDR1 is SNHLY and CDR2 is FYNNEI. The CDR3 runs 14 residues. V was cut by 9 bases and J by 2 bases, with 13 bases left in between. CDR3 protein: CARSGKLNTGELFF. The CDR3 DNA follows: TGTGCCAGGTCGGGTAAACTCAACACCGGGGAGCTGTTTTTT.

The V gene is TRBV11-2, the J gene TRBJ1-2; perhaps TRBD1 as D (5 bases). V gave up 5 bases and J gave up 3 bases, with 10 bases separating them. Germline V gene sequence: CDR1 SGHAT, CDR2 FQNNGV. The CDR3 extends over 13 amino acids. The CDR3 region has the DNA TGTGCCAGCAGCCCGACAGCTTACTATGGCTACACCTTC. Its translation is CASSPTAYYGYTF.